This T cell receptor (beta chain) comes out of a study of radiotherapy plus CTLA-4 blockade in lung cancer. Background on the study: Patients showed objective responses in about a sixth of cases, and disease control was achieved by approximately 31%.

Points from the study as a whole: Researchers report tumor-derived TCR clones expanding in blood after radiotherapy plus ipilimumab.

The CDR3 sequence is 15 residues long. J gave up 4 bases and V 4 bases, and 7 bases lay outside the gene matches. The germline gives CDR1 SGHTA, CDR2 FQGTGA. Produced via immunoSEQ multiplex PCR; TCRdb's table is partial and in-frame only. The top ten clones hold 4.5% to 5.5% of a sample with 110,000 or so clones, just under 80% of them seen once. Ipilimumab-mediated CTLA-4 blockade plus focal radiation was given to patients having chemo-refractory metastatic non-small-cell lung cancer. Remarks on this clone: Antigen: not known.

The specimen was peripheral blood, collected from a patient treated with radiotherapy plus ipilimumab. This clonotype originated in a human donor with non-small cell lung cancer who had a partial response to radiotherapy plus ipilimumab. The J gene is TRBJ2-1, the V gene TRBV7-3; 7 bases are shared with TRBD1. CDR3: CASSYTGVGYNEQFF. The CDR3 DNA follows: TGTGCCAGCAGCTACACAGGGGTAGGTTACAATGAGCAGTTCTTC. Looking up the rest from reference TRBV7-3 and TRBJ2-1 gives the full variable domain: GAGVSQTPSNKVTEKGKYVELRCDPISGHTALYWYRQSLGQGPEFLIYFQGTGAADDSGLPNDRFFAVRPEGSVSTLKIQRTERGDSAVYLCASSYTGVGYNEQFFGPGTRLTVL.